This T cell receptor (beta chain) was identified in a study of T-cell memory formation after mild COVID-19. In the study overall: Most TCR clusters belonged to a single donor.

Regarding this clonotype: What it recognizes is unknown.

Barcoded TCR alpha and TCR beta cDNA libraries with UMIs came from 5'RACE using constant-segment primers. TCRdb reprocessed the 5' RACE reads via MiXCR and lists one record per CDR3 protein. This repertoire shows about 82,000 distinct CDR3 sequences, roughly 15% found once; its top ten account for approximately 40%. General study findings and limits: That cross-reactive memory joined was suggested by some responding clones appearing in pre-infection memory. Clones that shrank (day 15 to 85) were balanced CD4/CD8, whereas later expanders leaned CD4+.

This receptor was taken from a young man who had mild COVID-19 (a few samples of this study predate the infection). Cell type and time point are not known. Source material: PBMCs or a T cell subset sorted from them (not recorded which).

Here the CDR3 DNA reads TGTGCCAGCAGCCAAGAAGCGGGGGTCGGGGCCAACGTCCTGACTTTC. Its translation: CASSQEAGVGANVLTF. The gene calls are TRBV4-2 and TRBJ2-6; 8 nucleotides match TRBD2. CDR1 LGHNA and CDR2 YNFKEQ come from the germline V gene. This CDR3 is built from 16 residues. V gave up 0 bases and J gave up 4 bases; unmatched junction bases: 2.